Following are 22 T cell receptor beta chains from one sample sequenced in a study of breast tumors, draining lymph nodes, adjacent tissues. MiXCR, applied by TCRdb to the multiplex PCR reads, yields one record per CDR3 protein. The sample has about 230,000 distinct CDR3 sequences, roughly 32% seen once. Samples came from axillary lymph nodes draining the breast cancer. Sample: axillary lymph node tissue. These receptors were taken from a female donor with breast cancer. Some clones in this sample may be carry-over from other donors' samples.

This clonotype was seen many times. This chain links TRBV20-1 with TRBJ2-2, with D unclear. V was shortened by 0 bases and J by 2 bases, with 4 bases between the two germline ends. CDR3 length: 13 amino acids. Germline V lookup: CDR1 DFQATT, CDR2 SNEGSKA (reference sequence). CDR3 coding DNA: TGCAGTGCTAGAGACATCAACACCGGGGAGCTGTTTTTT. It is translated as CSARDINTGELFF.

As concerns this clonotype: A junction boundary mismatches the germline segment, possibly from a read error. This rearrangement joins TRBV7-7 to TRBJ2-2; 9 nucleotides line up with TRBD2. This CDR3 has 16 residues. The germline CDR1 and CDR2 sequences are SSHAT and FNYEAQ (reference sequence). The CDR3 DNA reads as TGTGCTAGCAGCCCGACCCAGCGGGGGGAAACCGGGGAGCTGTTTTTT. This encodes CASSPTQRGETGELFF.

This clonotype was seen more than once but under ten times. This could be a read error, since a much larger clone is one nucleotide away. The rearrangement joins TRBV20-1 to TRBJ2-1; 7 positions match TRBD2. Germline V gives CDR1 DFQATT, CDR2 SNEGSKA (reference sequence). The junction had 14 bases not matched to a gene; V was cut back by 0 bases and J by 9 bases. The CDR3 has 16 amino acids. The CDR3 DNA follows: TGCAGTGCTAGAGATGGTCGGAGCGGGACTTCGCGTGAGCAGTTCTTC. This translates into CSARDGRSGTSREQFF.

This clonotype was detected many times. A much more abundant neighbour one base away suggests this may be a read error. This chain joins TRBV20-1 and TRBJ2-5; TRBD2 agrees at 11 bases. Germline V lookup: CDR1 DFQATT, CDR2 SNEGSKA (reference sequence). This CDR3 is built from 15 residues. CDR3 DNA: TGCAGTGTTAGAGATGGGGCTAGCGGGAGGGAGACCCAGTACTTC. Its protein product is CSVRDGASGRETQYF.

This rearrangement joins TRBV6-5 to TRBJ1-1; the match to TRBD1 covers 10 bases. The junction had 10 bases not matched to a gene; V was cut back by 4 bases and J by 11 bases. From germline, CDR1 is MNHEY and CDR2 SVGAGI. The CDR3 spans 14 residues. The CDR3 bases are TGTGCCAGCAGTTTGTCGACAGGGGGCTGGAAGGCTTTCTTT. Translating it yields CASSLSTGGWKAFF.

This chain connects TRBV19 to TRBJ2-3; 10 bases fit TRBD2. V shed 5 bases and J 6 bases; nucleotides not matched to a gene: 11. CDR3 length: 16 amino acids. CDR1 and CDR2 from the germline V gene are LNHDA and SQIVND (reference sequence). DNA for the CDR3: TGTGCCAGTAGTGCCCAAGCGGGAGGGCCGGTCGATACGCAGTATTTT. Protein sequence: CASSAQAGGPVDTQYF.

This clonotype has a handful of counts. The rearrangement uses TRBV7-3 and TRBJ1-1; no clear D gene. Trimming left V 5 bases short and J 4 bases short, with 17 bases between. This CDR3 has 15 residues. The germline V gene has CDR1 SGHTA and CDR2 FQGTGA. CDR3 loop: CASSLRPGGLTEAFF. The CDR3 DNA sequence: TGTGCCAGCAGCCTTAGGCCCGGCGGGCTCACTGAAGCTTTCTTT.

This clonotype was found many times. The chain employs TRBV7-8 and TRBJ2-7; maybe TRBD2 (6 bases). V lost 2 bases and J lost 2, with 10 bases in between. CDR1 SGHVS and CDR2 FQNEAQ come from the germline V gene. The CDR3 length is 14 residues. The CDR3 coding sequence is TGTGCCAGCAGCTTAACTAGCTCTACCTACGAGCAGTACTTC. Translated, it gives CASSLTSSTYEQYF.

Concerning this clonotype itself: A much larger clone lies one base from this, so it may be a read error. The chain carries TRBV30 and TRBJ2-5, with D possibly called TRBD1 or TRBD2 (5 bases each). The CDR3 extends over 13 amino acids. The germline V gene has CDR1 GTSNPN and CDR2 SVGIG (reference sequence). In nucleotides, the CDR3 is TGTGCCCGGAGTGGGACCCTGGGAGAGACCCAGTACTTC. This sequence encodes CARSGTLGETQYF.

There are many counts of this clonotype. The rearrangement uses TRBV4-3 and TRBJ2-5; D unclear. Between the trimmed V and J ends, which lost 0 bases and 7 bases, there was a span of 9 bases. Germline CDR1 reads LGHNA; CDR2 reads YSLEER. The CDR3 covers 13 residues. CDR3 DNA: TGCGCCAGCAGCCAAGAGGGATGGGGGACCCAGTACTTC. This translates into CASSQEGWGTQYF.

This clonotype was found many times. The rearrangement links TRBV7-9 to TRBJ2-3, with 8 bases identical to TRBD2. The germline V gene encodes CDR1 SEHNR and CDR2 FQNEAQ (reference sequence). V shed 2 bases and J 5 bases; nucleotides not matched to a gene: 3. The CDR3 has 14 amino acids. CDR3 in DNA: TGTGCCAGCAGCTTAAGTCTAGCGGGAGATACGCAGTATTTT. This sequence encodes CASSLSLAGDTQYF.

The V gene is TRBV20-1, the J gene TRBJ2-3; D possibly corresponds to TRBD2 (6 bases). This CDR3 has 13 residues. Trimming stripped 0 bases from V and 7 bases from J, with 11 bases between. The germline V gene encodes CDR1 DFQATT and CDR2 SNEGSKA (reference sequence). Here the CDR3 DNA reads TGCAGTGCTAGAGATCCGACTAGGTATACGCAGTATTTT. Protein: CSARDPTRYTQYF.

This clonotype appeared once. This chain connects TRBV28 to TRBJ1-5, with D tentatively TRBD1 (6 bases). The CDR3 is 16 residues long. Trimming stripped 8 bases from V and 2 bases from J, with 19 bases between. Germline CDR1 and CDR2: MDHEN and SYDVKM. CDR3: CASQVKGGGRNQPQHF. The CDR3 DNA is TGTGCCAGCCAGGTGAAGGGAGGGGGACGCAATCAGCCCCAGCATTTT.

This clonotype has at least ten counts. The chain uses TRBV11-2 and TRBJ2-7, with D tentatively TRBD2 (5 bases). Trimming took 4 bases from V and 7 from J, leaving 11 bases between them. The length of the CDR3 is 12 residues. CDR1 is SGHAT, CDR2 FQNNGV, per germline. This CDR3 reads CASSSPWEEQYF. The CDR3 DNA reads TGTGCCAGCAGCTCCCCGTGGGAGGAGCAGTACTTC. The full variable domain, with the rest looked up from reference TRBV11-2 and TRBJ2-7, is EAGVAQSPRYKIIEKRQSVAFWCNPISGHATLYWYQQILGQGPKLLIQFQNNGVVDDSQLPKDRFSAERLKGVDSTLKIQPAKLEDSAVYLCASSSPWEEQYFGPGTRLTVT.

Concerning this clonotype itself: A read error may account for a junction end that differs from germline. This chain links TRBV7-2 with TRBJ2-3; D might be TRBD2 (5 bases). CDR1 and CDR2 (germline): SGHTA, FQGNSA. This CDR3 has 19 amino acids. The CDR3 here is CASSLVVLAKRTNPDTHYF. CDR3 DNA sequence: TGTGCCAGCAGCTTAGTGGTTCTAGCTAAGAGAACCAATCCAGATACGCATTATTTT.

This clonotype was seen ten or more times. V gene TRBV9 combines with J gene TRBJ2-7, with a weak D call TRBD2 (6 bases). Germline values: CDR1 SGDLS, CDR2 YYNGEE. CDR3 size: 13 residues. Trimming left V 3 bases short and J 3 bases short, with 10 bases between. CDR3 nucleotides: TGTGCCAGCAGCGCCGCGGGGCTCTACGAGCAGTACTTC. Residues: CASSAAGLYEQYF. The complete variable domain, with remaining parts taken from reference TRBV9 and TRBJ2-7, reads DSGVTQTPKHLITATGQRVTLRCSPRSGDLSVYWYQQSLDQGLQFLIQYYNGEERAKGNILERFSAQQFPDLHSELNLSSLELGDSALYFCASSAAGLYEQYFGPGTRLTVT.

Remarks on this clonotype: A much larger clone is a single base away; this may be a read error. The V gene is TRBV18, the J gene TRBJ2-7; 10 positions match TRBD2. CDR1 and CDR2 (germline): KGHSH, LQKENI. V shed 5 bases and J 4 bases; nucleotides not matched to a gene: 8. The CDR3 contains 15 residues. CDR3 sequence reads: CASSAAGTSEYEQYF. The CDR3 coding sequence is TGTGCCAGCTCAGCCGCCGGGACTAGCGAGTACGAGCAGTACTTC.

This clonotype was observed a handful of times. This may stem from a read error, because a much larger clone lies one nucleotide away. The gene calls are TRBV9 and TRBJ2-1, with 9 bases matching TRBD1. This CDR3 region has 14 residues. Germline CDR1 and CDR2: SGDLS and YYNGEE. CDR3 DNA sequence: TGTGCCAGCAGCGTGCGACAGGGGGACAATGAGCAGTCCTTC. This codes for CASSVRQGDNEQSF. Full variable domain (rest looked up from reference TRBV9 and TRBJ2-1): DSGVTQTPKHLITATGQRVTLRCSPRSGDLSVYWYQQSLDQGLQFLIQYYNGEERAKGNILERFSAQQFPDLHSELNLSSLELGDSALYFCASSVRQGDNEQSFGPGTRLTVL.

On this clonotype: At one of its ends the junction is not consistent with the germline gene, which may arise from a read error. J is TRBJ2-1 and V is TRBV14, with 14 bases identical to TRBD2. Germline-derived CDR1 and CDR2 are SGHDN and FVKESK. The CDR3 consists of 16 residues. The CDR3 region is CASSKSGLAGVGEQSF. CDR3 DNA: TGTGCCAGCAGCAAATCGGGACTAGCGGGAGTCGGTGAGCAGTCCTTC.

This clonotype was recorded many times. This may be a read error: a much more frequent sequence differs by one nucleotide. The J gene is TRBJ2-6, the V gene TRBV7-2; possibly TRBD1 for D (5 bases). Germline loops: CDR1 SGHTA, CDR2 FQGNSA. This CDR3 contains 15 residues. The CDR3 spells CASSYDSSGANVLPF. The CDR3 nucleotides are TGTGCCAGCAGTTATGACAGCTCTGGGGCCAACGTCCTGCCTTTC. Filled out from reference TRBV7-2 and TRBJ2-6, the complete variable domain reads GAGVSQSPSNKVTEKGKDVELRCDPISGHTALYWYRQSLGQGLEFLIYFQGNSAPDKSGLPSDRFSAERTGGSVSTLTIQRTQQEDSAVYLCASSYDSSGANVLPFGAGSRLTVL.

As for this clonotype: One end of the junction fails to match germline, which may point to a read error. The rearrangement links TRBV4-1 to TRBJ1-6, with a possible D match to TRBD1 (6 bases). This CDR3 contains 14 residues. Germline values: CDR1 MGHRA, CDR2 YSYEKL. The CDR3, as DNA: TGTCTATCGGGTAGGACAGCCTATAATTCACCCCTCCACTTT. Translation gives CLSGRTAYNSPLHF.

This clonotype has at least ten counts. This chain joins TRBV10-2 and TRBJ2-2; 10 nucleotides match TRBD2. Germline loops: CDR1 WSHSY, CDR2 SAAADI. The CDR3 spans 15 residues. After removal of 6 bases from V and 7 bases from J, the junction contained 8 bases not matched to a gene. CDR3 sequence: CASRQTSGLVGELFF. In nucleotides, the CDR3 is TGCGCCAGCAGGCAGACTAGCGGGTTGGTCGGGGAGCTGTTTTTT.